This TCR beta chain came from a study of a mutant IDH1 vaccine in newly diagnosed glioma. Study-wide context: Former treatment meant radiotherapy, temozolomide, or both; the majority had gotten both. Findings and caveats of the study: Pseudoprogression seemed unlinked to shifts in top peripheral T cell clonotypes. Immune responses arising from the vaccine appeared in more than 90% of patients.

Only in-frame clones appear in the TCRdb table, and some are missing; sequencing was by immunoSEQ multiplex PCR. The sample lists 20,000 to 25,000 clones; approximately 90% were seen once. As to this clone: What it binds is not known.

Time point denoted: baseline, week 1 (first vaccination visit). Treatment given: pre-vaccination baseline after standard-of-care therapy. Donors had new IDH1-mutant astrocytomas of WHO grade 3 or 4 (ATRX-lost). The sequences come from PBMCs, collected from a glioma patient treated with radiotherapy, temozolomide or both. The TCR was taken from a man aged 25 to 40 with glioma.

The CDR3 coding sequence is TGTGCCAGCAGTTTTGTGCAGGGGGTCGCTGAGCAGTTCTTC. Translating it yields CASSFVQGVAEQFF. The chain links TRBV27 to TRBJ2-1, with 7 positions matching TRBD1. CDR3 size: 14 residues. Germline V CDR1 and CDR2: MNHEY, SMNVEV (reference sequence). The J segment lost 9 bases and the V segment lost 3 bases, leaving 8 bases of the junction unmatched.